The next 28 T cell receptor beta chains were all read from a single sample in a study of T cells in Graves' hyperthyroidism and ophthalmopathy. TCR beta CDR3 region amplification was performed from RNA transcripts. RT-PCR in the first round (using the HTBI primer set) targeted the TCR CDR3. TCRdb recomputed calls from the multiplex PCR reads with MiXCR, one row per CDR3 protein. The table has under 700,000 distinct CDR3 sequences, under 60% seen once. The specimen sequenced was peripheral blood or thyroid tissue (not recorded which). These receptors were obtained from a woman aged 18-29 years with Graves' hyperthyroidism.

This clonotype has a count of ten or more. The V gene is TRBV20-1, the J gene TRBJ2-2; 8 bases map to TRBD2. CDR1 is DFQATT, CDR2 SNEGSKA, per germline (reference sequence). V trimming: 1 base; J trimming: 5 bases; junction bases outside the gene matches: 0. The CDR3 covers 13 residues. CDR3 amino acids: CSARGGRTGELFF. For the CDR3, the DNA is TGCAGTGCTAGAGGCGGGAGGACCGGGGAGCTGTTTTTT.

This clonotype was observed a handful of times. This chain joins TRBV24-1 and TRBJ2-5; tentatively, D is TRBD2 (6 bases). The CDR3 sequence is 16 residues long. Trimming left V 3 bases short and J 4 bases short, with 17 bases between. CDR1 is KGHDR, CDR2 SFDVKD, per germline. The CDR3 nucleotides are TGTGCCACCAGTGATCCCACTGCTAGCGACCGAGAGACCCAGTACTTC. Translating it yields CATSDPTASDRETQYF.

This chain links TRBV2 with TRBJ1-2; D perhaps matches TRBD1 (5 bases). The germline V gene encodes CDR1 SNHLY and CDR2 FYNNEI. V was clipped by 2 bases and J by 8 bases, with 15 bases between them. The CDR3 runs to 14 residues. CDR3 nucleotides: TGTGCCAGCAGTGAACGGGACGCCATGGGGGGCTACACCTTC. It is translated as CASSERDAMGGYTF.

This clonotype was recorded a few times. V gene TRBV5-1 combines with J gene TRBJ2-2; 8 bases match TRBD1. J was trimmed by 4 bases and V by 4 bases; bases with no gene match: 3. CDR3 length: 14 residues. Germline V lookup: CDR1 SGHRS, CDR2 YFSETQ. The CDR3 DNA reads TGCGCCAGCAGCGAGCAGGGGGCCACCGGGGAGCTGTTTTTT. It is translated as CASSEQGATGELFF.

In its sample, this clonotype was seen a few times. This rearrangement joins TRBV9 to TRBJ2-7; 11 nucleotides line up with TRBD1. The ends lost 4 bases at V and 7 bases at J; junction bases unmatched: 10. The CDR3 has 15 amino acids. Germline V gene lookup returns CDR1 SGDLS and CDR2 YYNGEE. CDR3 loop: CASSSNQGQGGEQYF. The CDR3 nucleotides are TGTGCCAGCAGCTCGAACCAGGGACAGGGGGGAGAGCAGTACTTC.

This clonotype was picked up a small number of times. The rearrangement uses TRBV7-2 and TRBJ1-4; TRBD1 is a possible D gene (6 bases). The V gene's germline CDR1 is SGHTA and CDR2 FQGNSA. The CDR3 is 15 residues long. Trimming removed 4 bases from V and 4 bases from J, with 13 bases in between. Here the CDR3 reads CASSSGQSDNEKLFF. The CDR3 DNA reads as TGTGCCAGCAGCTCAGGACAGTCGGATAATGAAAAACTGTTTTTT.

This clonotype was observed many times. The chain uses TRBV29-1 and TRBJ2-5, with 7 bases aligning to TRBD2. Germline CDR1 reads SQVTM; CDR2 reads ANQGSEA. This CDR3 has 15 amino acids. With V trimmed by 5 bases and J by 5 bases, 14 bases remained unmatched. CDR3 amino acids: CSVRLQGGPVETQYF. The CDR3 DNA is TGCAGCGTTCGGTTGCAGGGAGGGCCTGTGGAGACCCAGTACTTC.

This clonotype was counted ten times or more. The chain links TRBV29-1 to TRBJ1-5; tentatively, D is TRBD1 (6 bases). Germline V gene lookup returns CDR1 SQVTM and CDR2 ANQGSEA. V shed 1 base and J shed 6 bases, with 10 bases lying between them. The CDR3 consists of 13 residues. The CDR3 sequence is CSVEVRGGQPQHF. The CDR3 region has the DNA TGCAGCGTTGAAGTCAGGGGCGGTCAGCCCCAGCATTTT.

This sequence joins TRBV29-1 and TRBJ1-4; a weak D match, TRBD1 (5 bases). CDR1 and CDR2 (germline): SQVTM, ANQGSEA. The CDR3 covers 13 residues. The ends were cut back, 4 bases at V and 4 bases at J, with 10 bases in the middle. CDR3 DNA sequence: TGCAGCGTTGGGGACGGTATTAATGAAAAACTGTTTTTT. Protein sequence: CSVGDGINEKLFF. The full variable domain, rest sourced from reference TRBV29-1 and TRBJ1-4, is SAVISQKPSRDICQRGTSLTIQCQVDSQVTMMFWYRQQPGQSLTLIATANQGSEATYESGFVIDKFPISRPNLTFSTLTVSNMSPEDSSIYLCSVGDGINEKLFFGSGTQLSVL.

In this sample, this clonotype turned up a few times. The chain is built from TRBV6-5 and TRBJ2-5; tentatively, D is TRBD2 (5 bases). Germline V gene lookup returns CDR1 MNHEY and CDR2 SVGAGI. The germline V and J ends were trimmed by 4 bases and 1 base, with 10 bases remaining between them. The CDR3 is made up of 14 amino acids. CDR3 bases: TGTGCCAGCAGTTCCCGGACTGTCCAAGAGACCCAGTACTTC. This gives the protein CASSSRTVQETQYF.

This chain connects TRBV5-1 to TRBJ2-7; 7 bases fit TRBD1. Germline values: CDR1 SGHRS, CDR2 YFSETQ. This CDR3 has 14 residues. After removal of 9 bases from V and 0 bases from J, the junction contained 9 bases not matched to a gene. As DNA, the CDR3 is TGCGCCACCCGGGATGGGGACAGCTCCTACGAGCAGTACTTC. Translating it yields CATRDGDSSYEQYF.

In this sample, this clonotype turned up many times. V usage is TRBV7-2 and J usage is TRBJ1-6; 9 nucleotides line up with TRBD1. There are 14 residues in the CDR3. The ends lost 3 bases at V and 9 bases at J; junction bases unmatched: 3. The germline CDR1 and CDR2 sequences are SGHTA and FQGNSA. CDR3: CASSFTGGGSPLHF. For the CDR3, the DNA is TGTGCCAGCAGCTTTACAGGGGGCGGTTCACCCCTCCACTTT.

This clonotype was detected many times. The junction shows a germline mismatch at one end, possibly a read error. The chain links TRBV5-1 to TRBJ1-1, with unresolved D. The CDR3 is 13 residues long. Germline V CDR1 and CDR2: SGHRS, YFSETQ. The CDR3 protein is CASSLLMNTEAFF. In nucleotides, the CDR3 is TGTGCCAGCAGCCTACTAATGAACACTGAAGCTTTCTTT.

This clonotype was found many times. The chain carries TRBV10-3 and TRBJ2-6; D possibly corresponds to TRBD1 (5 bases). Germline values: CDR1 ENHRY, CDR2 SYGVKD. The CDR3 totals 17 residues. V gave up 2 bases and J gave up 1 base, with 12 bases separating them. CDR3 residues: CAISEHRAGSGANVLTF. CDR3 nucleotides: TGTGCCATCAGTGAGCACCGCGCAGGGTCTGGGGCCAACGTCCTGACTTTC.

CDR3 in DNA: TGTGCCAGCAGTAACCGACTAGCGATCTACGAGCAGTACTTC. This encodes CASSNRLAIYEQYF. The V call is TRBV2, the J call TRBJ2-7; 8 bases align to TRBD2. The CDR3 spans 14 residues. J was trimmed by 3 bases and V by 5 bases; bases with no gene match: 6. CDR1 is SNHLY and CDR2 is FYNNEI in the germline V gene.

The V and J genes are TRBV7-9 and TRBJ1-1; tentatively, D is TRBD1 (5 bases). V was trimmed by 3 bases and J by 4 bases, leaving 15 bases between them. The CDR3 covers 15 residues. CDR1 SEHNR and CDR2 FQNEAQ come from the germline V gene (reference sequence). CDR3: CASSFGTVLTTEAFF. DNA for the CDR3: TGTGCCAGCAGCTTTGGGACGGTGTTGACCACTGAAGCTTTCTTT.

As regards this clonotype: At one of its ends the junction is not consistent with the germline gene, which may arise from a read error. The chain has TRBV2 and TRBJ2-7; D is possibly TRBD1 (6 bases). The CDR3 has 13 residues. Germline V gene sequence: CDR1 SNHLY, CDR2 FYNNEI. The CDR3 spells CASSHEGVSEQYF. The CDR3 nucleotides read TGCGCCAGCAGCCATGAGGGGGTGAGCGAGCAGTACTTC.

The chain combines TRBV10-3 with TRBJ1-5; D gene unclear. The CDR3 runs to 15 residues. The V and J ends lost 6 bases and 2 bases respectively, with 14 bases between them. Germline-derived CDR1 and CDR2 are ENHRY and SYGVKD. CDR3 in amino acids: CAISVWAGGNQPQHF. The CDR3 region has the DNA TGTGCCATCAGCGTTTGGGCGGGTGGCAATCAGCCCCAGCATTTT.

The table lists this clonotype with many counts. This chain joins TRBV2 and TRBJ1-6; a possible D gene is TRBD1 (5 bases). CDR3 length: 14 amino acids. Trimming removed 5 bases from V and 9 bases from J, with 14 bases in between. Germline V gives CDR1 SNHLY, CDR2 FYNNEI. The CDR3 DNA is TGTGCCAGCAGTCCCCGGGACTTAAGTTCACCCCTCCACTTT. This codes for CASSPRDLSSPLHF.

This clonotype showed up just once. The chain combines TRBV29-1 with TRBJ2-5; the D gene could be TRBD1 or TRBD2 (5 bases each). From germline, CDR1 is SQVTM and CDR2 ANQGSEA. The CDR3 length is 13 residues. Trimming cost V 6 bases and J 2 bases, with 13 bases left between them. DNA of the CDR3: TGCAGCGTGATCCGGGACGGGCAAGAGACCCAGTACTTC. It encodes CSVIRDGQETQYF.

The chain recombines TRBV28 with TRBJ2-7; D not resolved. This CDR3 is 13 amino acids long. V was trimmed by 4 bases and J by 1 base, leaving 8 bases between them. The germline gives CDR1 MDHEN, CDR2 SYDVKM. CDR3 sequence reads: CASSYGPSYEQYF. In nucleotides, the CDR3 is TGTGCCAGCAGTTACGGACCATCCTACGAGCAGTACTTC.

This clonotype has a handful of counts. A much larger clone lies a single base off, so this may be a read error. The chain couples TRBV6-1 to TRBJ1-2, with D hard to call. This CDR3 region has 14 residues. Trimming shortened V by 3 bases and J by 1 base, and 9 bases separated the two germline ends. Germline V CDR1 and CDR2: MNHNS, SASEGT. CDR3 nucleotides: TGTGCCAGCAGTGATCCCCTGGGTAACTATGGCTACACCTTC. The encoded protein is CASSDPLGNYGYTF.

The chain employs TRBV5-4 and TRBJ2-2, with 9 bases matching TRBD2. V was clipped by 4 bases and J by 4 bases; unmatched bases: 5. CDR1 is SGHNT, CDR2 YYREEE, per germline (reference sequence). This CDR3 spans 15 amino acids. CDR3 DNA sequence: TGTGCCAGCAGCCGCGGGAGGGCGGGCACCGGGGAGCTGTTTTTT. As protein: CASSRGRAGTGELFF. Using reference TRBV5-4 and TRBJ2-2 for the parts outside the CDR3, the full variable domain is ETGVTQSPTHLIKTRGQQVTLRCSSQSGHNTVSWYQQALGQGPQFIFQYYREEENGRGNFPPRFSGLQFPNYSSELNVNALELDDSALYLCASSRGRAGTGELFFGEGSRLTVL.

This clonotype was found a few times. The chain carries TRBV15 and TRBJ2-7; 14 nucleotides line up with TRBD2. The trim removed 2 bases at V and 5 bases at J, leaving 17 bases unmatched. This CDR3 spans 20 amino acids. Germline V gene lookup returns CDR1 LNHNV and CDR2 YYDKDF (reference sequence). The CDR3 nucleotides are TGTGCCACCAGCAGATATCCTTCGGGACTAGCGGGAGAGGTGTACGACGAGCAGTACTTC. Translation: CATSRYPSGLAGEVYDEQYF.

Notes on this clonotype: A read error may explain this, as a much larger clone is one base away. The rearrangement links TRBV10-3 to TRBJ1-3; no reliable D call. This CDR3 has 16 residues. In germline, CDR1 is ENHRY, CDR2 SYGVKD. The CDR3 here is CAISKSRITSGNTIYF. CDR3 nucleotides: TGTGCCATCAGTAAGTCGAGGATTACCTCTGGAAACACCATATATTTT.

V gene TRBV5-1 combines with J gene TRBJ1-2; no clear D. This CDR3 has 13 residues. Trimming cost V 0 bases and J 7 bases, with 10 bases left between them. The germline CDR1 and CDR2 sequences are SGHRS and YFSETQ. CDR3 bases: TGCGCCAGCAGCTTGGGTACGAGGAGTGGCTACACCTTC. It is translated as CASSLGTRSGYTF.

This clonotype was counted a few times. CDR3 nucleotides: TGCGCCAGCAGCATGGACTGGGGGTATGGCTACACCTTC. Translation gives CASSMDWGYGYTF. The chain uses TRBV5-1 and TRBJ1-2; maybe TRBD1 (5 bases). The CDR3 totals 13 residues. From germline, CDR1 is SGHRS and CDR2 YFSETQ. Trimming shortened V by 4 bases and J by 5 bases, and 12 bases separated the two germline ends.

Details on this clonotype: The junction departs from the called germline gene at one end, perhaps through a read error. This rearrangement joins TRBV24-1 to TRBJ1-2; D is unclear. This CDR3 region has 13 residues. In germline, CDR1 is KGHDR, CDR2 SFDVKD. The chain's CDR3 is CVTSDSGEVGYTF. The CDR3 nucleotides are TGTGTCACCAGTGATTCCGGGGAAGTGGGCTACACCTTC.